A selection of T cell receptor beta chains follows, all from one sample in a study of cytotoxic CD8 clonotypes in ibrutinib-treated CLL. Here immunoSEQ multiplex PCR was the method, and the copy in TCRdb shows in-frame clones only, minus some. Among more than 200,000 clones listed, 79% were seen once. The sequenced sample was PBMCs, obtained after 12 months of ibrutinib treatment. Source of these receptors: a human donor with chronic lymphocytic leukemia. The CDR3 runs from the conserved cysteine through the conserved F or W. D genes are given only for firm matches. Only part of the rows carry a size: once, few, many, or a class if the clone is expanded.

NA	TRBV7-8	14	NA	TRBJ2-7	CASSTRGLAGEQYF	TGTGCCAGCAGCACTCGGGGGCTCGCTGGAGAGCAGTACTTC
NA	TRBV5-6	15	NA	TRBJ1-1	CASSSTDRRNTEAFF	TGTGCCAGCAGCTCGACCGACAGGCGGAACACTGAAGCTTTCTTT
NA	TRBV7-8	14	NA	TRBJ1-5	CASSPGAEGQPQHF	TGTGCCAGCTCCCCGGGGGCCGAGGGTCAGCCCCAGCATTTT
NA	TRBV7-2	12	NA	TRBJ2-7	CASSLYSYEQYF	TGTGCCAGCAGCCTCTACTCCTACGAGCAGTACTTC
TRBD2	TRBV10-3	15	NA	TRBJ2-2	CAISETSAPAGELFF	TGTGCCATCAGTGAGACTAGCGCACCAGCCGGGGAGCTGTTTTTT
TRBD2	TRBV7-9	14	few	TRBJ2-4	CASSLGREGNIQYF	TGTGCCAGCAGCTTAGGAAGGGAGGGCAACATTCAGTACTTC
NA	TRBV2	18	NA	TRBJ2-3	CASTSEEGAGAYTDTQYF	TGTGCCAGCACCTCGGAGGAGGGGGCGGGGGCGTACACAGATACGCAGTATTTT
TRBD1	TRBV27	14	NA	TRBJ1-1	CASSWSTGDTEAFF	TGTGCCAGCAGTTGGTCTACAGGGGACACTGAAGCTTTCTTT
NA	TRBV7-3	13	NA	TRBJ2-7	CASSFAGTGEQYF	TGTGCCAGCAGCTTCGCAGGGACGGGGGAGCAGTACTTC
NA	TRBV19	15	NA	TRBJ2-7	CASRPLGGGFHEQYF	TGTGCCAGTAGACCCTTGGGAGGGGGCTTCCACGAGCAGTACTTC
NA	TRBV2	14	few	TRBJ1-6	CASSEGSTASPLHF	TGTGCCAGCAGTGAAGGGTCCACTGCTTCACCCCTCCACTTT
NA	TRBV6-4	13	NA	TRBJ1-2	CASSDSTRDGYTF	TGTGCCAGCAGTGACTCGACACGAGATGGCTACACCTTC
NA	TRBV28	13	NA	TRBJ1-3	CASSFPSGNTIYF	TGTGCCAGCAGTTTCCCCTCGGGGAACACCATATATTTT
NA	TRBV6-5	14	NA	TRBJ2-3	CASNRDGYTDTQYF	TGTGCCAGCAACCGGGACGGATACACAGATACGCAGTATTTT
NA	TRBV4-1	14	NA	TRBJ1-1	CASSQVRGRTEAFF	TGCGCCAGCAGTCAAGTACGGGGCAGGACTGAAGCTTTCTTT
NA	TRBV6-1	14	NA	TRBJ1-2	CASSSENGLRGYTF	TGTGCCAGCAGCAGTGAAAACGGGTTGCGTGGCTACACCTTC